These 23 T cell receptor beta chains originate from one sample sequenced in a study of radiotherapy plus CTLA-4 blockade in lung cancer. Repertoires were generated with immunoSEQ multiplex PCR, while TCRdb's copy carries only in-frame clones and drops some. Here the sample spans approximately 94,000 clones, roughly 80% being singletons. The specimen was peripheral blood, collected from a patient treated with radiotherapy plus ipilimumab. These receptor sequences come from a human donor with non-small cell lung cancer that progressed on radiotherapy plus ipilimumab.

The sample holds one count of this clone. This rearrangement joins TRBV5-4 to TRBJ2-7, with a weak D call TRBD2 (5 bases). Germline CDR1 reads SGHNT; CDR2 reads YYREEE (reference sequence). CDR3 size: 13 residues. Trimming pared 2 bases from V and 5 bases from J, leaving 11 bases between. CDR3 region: CASSFRTGNEQYF. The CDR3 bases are TGTGCCAGCAGCTTCCGGACGGGGAACGAGCAGTACTTC.

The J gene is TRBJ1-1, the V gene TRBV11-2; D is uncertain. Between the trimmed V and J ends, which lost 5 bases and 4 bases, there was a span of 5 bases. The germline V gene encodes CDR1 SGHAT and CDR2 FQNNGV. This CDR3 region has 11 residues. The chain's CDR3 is CASSPATEAFF. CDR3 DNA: TGTGCCAGCAGCCCCGCCACTGAAGCTTTCTTT.

Here the CDR3 reads CASSFSRGETQYF. The CDR3 DNA follows: TGTGCCAGCAGTTTCAGCAGGGGAGAGACCCAGTACTTC. The chain carries TRBV27 and TRBJ2-5; D is possibly TRBD1 (6 bases). The V and J ends lost 3 bases and 4 bases respectively, with 9 bases between them. Germline V gives CDR1 MNHEY, CDR2 SMNVEV (reference sequence). The CDR3 is 13 amino acids.

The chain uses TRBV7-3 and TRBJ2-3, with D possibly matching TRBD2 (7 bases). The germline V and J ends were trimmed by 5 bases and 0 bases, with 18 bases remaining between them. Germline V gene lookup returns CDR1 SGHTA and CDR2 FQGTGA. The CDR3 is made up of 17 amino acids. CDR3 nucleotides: TGTGCCAGCAGCCCAGGGAGGGGGAGCTTAAGCACAGATACGCAGTATTTT. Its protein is CASSPGRGSLSTDTQYF.

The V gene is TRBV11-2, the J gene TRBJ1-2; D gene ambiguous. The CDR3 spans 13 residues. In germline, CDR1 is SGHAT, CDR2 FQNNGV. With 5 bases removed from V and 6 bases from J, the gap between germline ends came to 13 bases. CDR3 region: CASSPQEFHGYTF. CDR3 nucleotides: TGTGCCAGCAGCCCCCAGGAATTCCATGGCTACACCTTC.

The CDR3 bases are TGTGCCAGTAGTCCGTACCAGGGGGCTAGCACTGAAGCTTTCTTT. Amino acids: CASSPYQGASTEAFF. This sequence joins TRBV19 and TRBJ1-1; TRBD1 matches 8 bases. The CDR3 covers 15 residues. V was clipped by 5 bases and J by 4 bases; unmatched bases: 9. Germline V gene sequence: CDR1 LNHDA, CDR2 SQIVND (reference sequence).

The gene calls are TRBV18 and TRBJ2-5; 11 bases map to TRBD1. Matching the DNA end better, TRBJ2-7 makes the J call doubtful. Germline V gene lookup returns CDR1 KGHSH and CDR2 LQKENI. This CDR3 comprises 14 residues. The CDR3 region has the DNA TGTGCCAGCTCATTCGGGACAGGGGGCTACGAGCAGTACTTC. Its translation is CASSFGTGGYEQYF.

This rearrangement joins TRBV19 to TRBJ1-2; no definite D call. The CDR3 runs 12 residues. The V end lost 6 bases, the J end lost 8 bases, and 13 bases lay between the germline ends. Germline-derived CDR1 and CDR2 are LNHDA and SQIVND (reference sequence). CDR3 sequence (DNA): TGTGCCAGTAGAGCCCCAACCGGAGGCTACACCTTC. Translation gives CASRAPTGGYTF.

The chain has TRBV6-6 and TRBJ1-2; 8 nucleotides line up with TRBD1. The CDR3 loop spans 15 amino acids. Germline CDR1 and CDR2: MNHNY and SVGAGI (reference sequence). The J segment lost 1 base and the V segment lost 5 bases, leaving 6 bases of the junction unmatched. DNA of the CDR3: TGTGCCAGCAGTCACCGGACAGGGTTTAACTATGGCTACACCTTC. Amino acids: CASSHRTGFNYGYTF.

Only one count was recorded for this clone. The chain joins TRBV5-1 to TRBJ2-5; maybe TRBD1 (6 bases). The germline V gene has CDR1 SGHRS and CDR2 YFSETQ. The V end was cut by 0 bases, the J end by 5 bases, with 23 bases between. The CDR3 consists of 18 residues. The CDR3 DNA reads TGCGCCAGCAGCTTGGAATTTGCCGCAGGGGTTTTGCAGGAGACCCAGTACTTC. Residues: CASSLEFAAGVLQETQYF. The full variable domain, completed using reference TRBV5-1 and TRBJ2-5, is KAGVTQTPRYLIKTRGQQVTLSCSPISGHRSVSWYQQTPGQGLQFLFEYFSETQRNKGNFPGRFSGRQFSNSRSEMNVSTLELGDSALYLCASSLEFAAGVLQETQYFGPGTRLLVL.

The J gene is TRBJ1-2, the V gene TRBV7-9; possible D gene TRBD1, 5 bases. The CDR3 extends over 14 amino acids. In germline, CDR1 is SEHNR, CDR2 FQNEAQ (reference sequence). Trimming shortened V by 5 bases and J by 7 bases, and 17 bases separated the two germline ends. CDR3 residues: CASSPGQFPSGYTF. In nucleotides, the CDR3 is TGTGCCAGCAGCCCGGGGCAGTTTCCGAGTGGCTACACCTTC.

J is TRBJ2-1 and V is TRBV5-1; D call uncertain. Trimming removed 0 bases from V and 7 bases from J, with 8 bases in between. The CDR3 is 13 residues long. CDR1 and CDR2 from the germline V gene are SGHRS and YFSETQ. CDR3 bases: TGCGCCAGCAGCTTGGCTTCTGGGAATGAGCAGTTCTTC. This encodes CASSLASGNEQFF.

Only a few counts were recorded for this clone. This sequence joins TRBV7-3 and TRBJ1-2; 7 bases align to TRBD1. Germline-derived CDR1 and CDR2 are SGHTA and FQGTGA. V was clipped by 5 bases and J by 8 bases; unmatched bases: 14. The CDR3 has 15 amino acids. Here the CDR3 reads CASSPNRRGQEGYTF. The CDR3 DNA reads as TGTGCCAGCAGCCCAAACCGGAGGGGGCAGGAGGGCTACACCTTC.

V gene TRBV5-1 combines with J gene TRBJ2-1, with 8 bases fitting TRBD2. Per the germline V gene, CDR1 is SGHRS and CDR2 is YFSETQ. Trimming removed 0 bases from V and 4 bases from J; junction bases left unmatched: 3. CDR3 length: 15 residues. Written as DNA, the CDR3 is TGCGCCAGCAGCTTGGCGGGAGGGATTTACAATGAGCAGTTCTTC. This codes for CASSLAGGIYNEQFF.

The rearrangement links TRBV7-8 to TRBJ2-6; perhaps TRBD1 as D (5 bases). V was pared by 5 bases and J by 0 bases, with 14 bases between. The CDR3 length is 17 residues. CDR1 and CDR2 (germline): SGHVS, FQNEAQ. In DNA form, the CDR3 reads TGTGCCAGCAGCGCACGGACACCGGTCTCTGGGGCCAACGTCCTGACTTTC. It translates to CASSARTPVSGANVLTF.

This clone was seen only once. The CDR3 loop is CASNRKKSVRFSYEQYV. The CDR3 coding sequence is TGTGCCAGCAATCGCAAGAAGAGCGTCCGGTTCTCCTACGAGCAGTACGTC. This rearrangement joins TRBV21-1 to TRBJ2-7; the table's D call, TRBD2, has no DNA check behind it. TRBV21-1 is classified as a pseudogene. This CDR3 is 17 amino acids long.

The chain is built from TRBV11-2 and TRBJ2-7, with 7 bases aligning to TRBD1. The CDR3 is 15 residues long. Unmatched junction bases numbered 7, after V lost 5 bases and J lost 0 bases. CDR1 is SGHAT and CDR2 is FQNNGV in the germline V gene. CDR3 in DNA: TGTGCCAGCAGCGCTAGAGGGGGCAGCTCCTACGAGCAGTACGTC. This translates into CASSARGGSSYEQYV.

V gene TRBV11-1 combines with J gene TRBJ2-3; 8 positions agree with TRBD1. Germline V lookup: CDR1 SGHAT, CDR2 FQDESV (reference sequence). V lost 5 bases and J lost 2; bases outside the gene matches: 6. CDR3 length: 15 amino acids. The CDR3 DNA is TGTGCCAGCAGCGCGGGACAGGACAACACAGATACGCAGTATTTT. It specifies CASSAGQDNTDTQYF.

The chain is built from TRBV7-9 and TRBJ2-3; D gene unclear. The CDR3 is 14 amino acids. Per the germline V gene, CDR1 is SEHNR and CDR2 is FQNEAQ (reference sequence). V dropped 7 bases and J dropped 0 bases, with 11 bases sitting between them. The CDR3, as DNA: TGTGCCAGCACCGGTAGGGCTAGCACAGATACGCAGTATTTT. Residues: CASTGRASTDTQYF.

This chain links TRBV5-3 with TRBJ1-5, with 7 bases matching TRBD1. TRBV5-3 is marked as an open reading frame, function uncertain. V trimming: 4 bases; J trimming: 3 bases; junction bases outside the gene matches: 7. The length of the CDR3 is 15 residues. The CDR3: CARSRDRPNNQPQHF. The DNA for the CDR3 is TGTGCCAGAAGCCGGGACAGACCGAACAATCAGCCCCAGCATTTT.

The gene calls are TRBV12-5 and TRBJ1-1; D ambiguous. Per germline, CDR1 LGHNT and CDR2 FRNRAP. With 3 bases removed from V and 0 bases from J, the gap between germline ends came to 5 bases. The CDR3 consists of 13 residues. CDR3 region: CASGLGLNTEAFF. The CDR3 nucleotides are TGTGCTAGTGGTTTAGGACTGAACACTGAAGCTTTCTTT.

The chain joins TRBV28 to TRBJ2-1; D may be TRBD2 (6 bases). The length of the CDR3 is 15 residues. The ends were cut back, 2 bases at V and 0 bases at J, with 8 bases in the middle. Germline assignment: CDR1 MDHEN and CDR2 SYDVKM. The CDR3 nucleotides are TGTGCCAGCAGTTTACGGGGGAGCTCCTACAATGAGCAGTTCTTC. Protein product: CASSLRGSSYNEQFF.

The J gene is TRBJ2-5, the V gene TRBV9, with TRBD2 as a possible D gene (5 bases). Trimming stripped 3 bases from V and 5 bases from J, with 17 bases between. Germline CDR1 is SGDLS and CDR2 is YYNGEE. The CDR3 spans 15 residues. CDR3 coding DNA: TGTGCCAGCAGCGACCTGGTTGGAGGCCGGGAGACCCAGTACTTC. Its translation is CASSDLVGGRETQYF.